Below, 17 T cell receptor beta chains from the same sample are listed, as sequenced in a study of regulatory T cells in long-lasting Graves disease. Noted time point: persistent/refractory GD, antithyroid drugs over 5 years with positive TRAb. RNA extracted from PBMCs served as the sequencing template. Construction of the TCR beta libraries employed iRepertoire HTBI primers in conjunction with Arm-PCR of CDR3 regions. TCRdb processed the multiplex PCR reads anew with MiXCR; each CDR3 protein has one entry. The table has about 470,000 distinct CDR3 sequences, around a fifth seen once. Sequenced here: peripheral blood mononuclear cells (PBMCs), sampled when the disease was refractory, from a patient treated with antithyroid drugs. The receptors derive from a female donor with Graves disease.

At least ten counts were recorded for this clonotype. The chain couples TRBV5-5 to TRBJ2-5, with D unclear. This CDR3 is built from 18 residues. V gave up 0 bases and J gave up 3 bases, with 21 bases separating them. Looked up from germline, CDR1 is SGHKS and CDR2 is YYEKEE (reference sequence). The CDR3 reads CASSLAGLTRGREETQYF. The DNA for the CDR3 is TGTGCCAGCAGCTTGGCCGGTCTGACGCGCGGACGGGAAGAGACCCAGTACTTC.

Many counts were recorded for this clonotype. The chain combines TRBV2 with TRBJ1-4; TRBD1 aligns across 12 bases. The junction had 7 bases not matched to a gene; V was cut back by 6 bases and J by 2 bases. CDR1 and CDR2 (germline): SNHLY, FYNNEI. The CDR3 loop spans 17 amino acids. In DNA form, the CDR3 reads TGTGCCAGCAGGGGACAGGGGGCCCCCTCTACTAATGAAAAACTGTTTTTT. It translates to CASRGQGAPSTNEKLFF. Based on the CDR3 plus reference TRBV2 and TRBJ1-4, the full variable domain is EPEVTQTPSHQVTQMGQEVILRCVPISNHLYFYWYRQILGQKVEFLVSFYNNEISEKSEIFDDQFSVERPDGSNFTLKIRSTKLEDSAMYFCASRGQGAPSTNEKLFFGSGTQLSVL.

This clonotype was seen a handful of times. The V gene is TRBV7-2, the J gene TRBJ2-3; TRBD2 agrees at 9 bases. After removal of 2 bases from V and 2 bases from J, the junction contained 5 bases not matched to a gene. There are 16 residues in the CDR3. Germline CDR1 SGHTA, CDR2 FQGNSA. The CDR3 is CASSLFAGGATDTQYF. The DNA for the CDR3 is TGTGCCAGCAGCTTATTTGCGGGAGGGGCCACAGATACGCAGTATTTT.

The chain links TRBV9 to TRBJ1-5; D is ambiguous. The CDR3 covers 14 residues. The V gene lost 0 bases and the J gene lost 5 bases, with 9 bases spanning the gap. Germline CDR1 SGDLS, CDR2 YYNGEE. CDR3 amino acids: CASSVEPEDQPQHF. In nucleotides, the CDR3 is TGTGCCAGCAGCGTAGAACCCGAAGATCAGCCCCAGCATTTT.

This clonotype was detected only a few times. The chain joins TRBV7-2 to TRBJ1-2; 9 bases match TRBD1. CDR3 length: 17 residues. V dropped 5 bases and J dropped 0; count of bases not matched to a gene: 10. In germline, CDR1 is SGHTA, CDR2 FQGNSA. This chain's CDR3 is CASSTGTGPETNYGYTF. The CDR3 DNA reads TGTGCCAGCAGCACTGGGACAGGGCCGGAGACTAACTATGGCTACACCTTC.

This clonotype was counted at least ten times. The genes are TRBV7-2 and TRBJ2-7; D gene ambiguous. There are 13 residues in the CDR3. V lost 6 bases, J lost 5 bases, and 14 bases lay in between. Germline V lookup: CDR1 SGHTA, CDR2 FQGNSA. CDR3 sequence: CASRGIRTHEQYF. The CDR3 DNA follows: TGTGCCAGCAGGGGTATTAGAACTCACGAGCAGTACTTC.

The V gene is TRBV2, the J gene TRBJ1-1; D is unclear. Trimming took 6 bases from V and 3 from J, leaving 11 bases between them. Germline V gene sequence: CDR1 SNHLY, CDR2 FYNNEI. CDR3 length equals 13 residues. Here the CDR3 reads CASSERVYTEAFF. In DNA form, the CDR3 reads TGTGCCAGCAGCGAAAGGGTATACACTGAAGCTTTCTTT.

This clonotype was counted many times. The V and J genes are TRBV25-1 and TRBJ1-2; D unclear. The germline V gene has CDR1 MGHDK and CDR2 SYGVNS. This CDR3 has 13 residues. The V end was cut by 4 bases, the J end by 7 bases, with 13 bases between. The CDR3 region is CASSGRAAAGYTF. The CDR3 DNA follows: TGTGCCAGCAGTGGAAGGGCGGCGGCTGGCTACACCTTC.

This chain links TRBV13 with TRBJ2-5; no clear D. The CDR3 length is 14 residues. Germline V CDR1 and CDR2: PRHDT, FYEKMQ (reference sequence). V gave up 5 bases and J gave up 7 bases, with 17 bases separating them. Written as DNA, the CDR3 is TGTGCCAGCAGCCGATTACTCTCTTCCGGGACCCAGTACTTC. Translated: CASSRLLSSGTQYF.

The chain employs TRBV14 and TRBJ2-7, with 13 bases that match TRBD2. The CDR3 covers 20 residues. Germline CDR1 and CDR2: SGHDN and FVKESK. V lost 1 base, J lost 2 bases, and 14 bases stayed unmatched. CDR3: CASSQAPGTSGTFTTYEQYF. The CDR3 nucleotides are TGTGCCAGCAGCCAAGCGCCAGGGACTAGCGGGACTTTTACTACCTACGAGCAGTACTTC.

Regarding this clonotype: Possible read error: a much larger clone is one base away. This sequence joins TRBV3-1 and TRBJ2-2, with D perhaps matching TRBD1 (5 bases). The CDR3 consists of 13 residues. V lost 6 bases and J 1 base, leaving 6 bases between the germline ends. CDR1 is LGHDT and CDR2 is YNNKEL in the germline V gene (reference sequence). The CDR3 sequence is CASRDRNTGELFF. The DNA for the CDR3 is TGTGCCAGCAGAGACAGGAACACCGGGGAGCTGTTTTTT.

This clonotype came up many times. J is TRBJ2-5 and V is TRBV19; 9 bases map to TRBD1. The germline gives CDR1 LNHDA, CDR2 SQIVND (reference sequence). The CDR3 is made up of 14 amino acids. V shed 6 bases, J shed 5 bases, and the junction held 7 bases outside the gene matches. The CDR3 nucleotides read TGTGCCAGTAGGTGGACAGGGGCCGGGGAGACCCAGTACTTC. This encodes CASRWTGAGETQYF.

This clonotype was seen ten or more times. The chain employs TRBV28 and TRBJ2-6, with D unresolved. CDR3 length: 16 amino acids. The germline gives CDR1 MDHEN, CDR2 SYDVKM. V lost 2 bases to trimming and J lost 1 base, with 9 bases between them. The CDR3 loop reads CASSLVPESGANVLTF. For the CDR3, the DNA is TGTGCCAGCAGTTTAGTCCCAGAATCTGGGGCCAACGTCCTGACTTTC.

This clonotype has at least ten counts. This sequence joins TRBV5-1 and TRBJ1-2; 8 bases agree with TRBD1. V shed 3 bases and J 4 bases; nucleotides not matched to a gene: 11. Germline V gene data show CDR1 as SGHRS and CDR2 as YFSETQ. The CDR3 loop spans 16 amino acids. CDR3 protein: CASSSSPGDRGYGYTF. Written as DNA, the CDR3 is TGCGCCAGCAGCTCATCCCCCGGTGACAGGGGCTATGGCTACACCTTC.

This chain connects TRBV9 to TRBJ2-5, with D maybe TRBD2 (6 bases). Germline V CDR1 and CDR2: SGDLS, YYNGEE. Trimming stripped 0 bases from V and 2 bases from J, with 17 bases between. The CDR3 spans 17 residues. The CDR3 DNA reads as TGTGCCAGCAGCGTAGGGATGGGACTGACATTTCAAGAGACCCAGTACTTC. This sequence encodes CASSVGMGLTFQETQYF. The variable domain in full, completed from reference TRBV9 and TRBJ2-5, reads DSGVTQTPKHLITATGQRVTLRCSPRSGDLSVYWYQQSLDQGLQFLIQYYNGEERAKGNILERFSAQQFPDLHSELNLSSLELGDSALYFCASSVGMGLTFQETQYFGPGTRLLVL.

This clonotype appeared a few times. The chain uses TRBV4-1 and TRBJ2-5; tentative D call: TRBD2 (5 bases). V was pared by 1 base and J by 2 bases, with 11 bases between. The germline CDR1 and CDR2 sequences are MGHRA and YSYEKL. The CDR3 consists of 15 residues. The CDR3 nucleotides are TGCGCCAGCAGCCAAGGGGTAACTAGGCAAGAGACCCAGTACTTC. Protein: CASSQGVTRQETQYF.

This clonotype has just a few counts. J is TRBJ2-1 and V is TRBV12-5, with TRBD1 matching over 7 bases. The CDR3 extends over 17 amino acids. V dropped 0 bases and J dropped 2; count of bases not matched to a gene: 7. CDR1 and CDR2 from the germline V gene are LGHNT and FRNRAP. The CDR3 region has the DNA TGTGCTAGTGGTTTGGTATTAGGGGGCAACCCCTACAATGAGCAGTTCTTC. Amino acids: CASGLVLGGNPYNEQFF.